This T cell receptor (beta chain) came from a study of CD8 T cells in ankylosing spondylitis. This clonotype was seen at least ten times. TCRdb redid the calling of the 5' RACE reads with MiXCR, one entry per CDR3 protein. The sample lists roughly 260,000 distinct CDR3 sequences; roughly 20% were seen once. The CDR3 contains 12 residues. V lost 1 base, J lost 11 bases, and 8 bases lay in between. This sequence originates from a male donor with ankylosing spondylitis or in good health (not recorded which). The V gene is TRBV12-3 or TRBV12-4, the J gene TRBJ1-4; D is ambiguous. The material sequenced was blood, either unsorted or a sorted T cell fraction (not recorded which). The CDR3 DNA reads TGTGCCAGCAGTTTAGGGCGGAAGAAACTGTTTTTT. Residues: CASSLGRKKLFF.